The 23 T cell receptor beta chains presented below share a single source sample, sequenced in a study of siplizumab effects on memory and regulatory T cells (dated by TCRdb to the late 2010s). Receptor amplification or capture employed the immunoSEQ multiplex PCR assay. Held by TCRdb, this immuneACCESS table contains in-frame sequences only and omits some clones. Under half of the omission traces to an unresolved V gene where checked; the cause of the rest is unknown. The sample contains roughly 82,000 clones, roughly 90% of them found a single time. Around 1.6% of the sample rests with the top ten. Sequenced sample: Tregs sorted from blood. These receptors originate from a human donor in good health.

The chain joins TRBV9 to TRBJ1-2; 7 bases align to TRBD1. With 3 bases clipped from V and 6 bases from J, the junction kept 5 bases outside the gene matches. CDR1 is SGDLS, CDR2 YYNGEE, per germline. The CDR3 has 13 amino acids. CDR3 sequence (DNA): TGTGCCAGCAGCGAAGTGACAGGGCATGGCTACACCTTC. It yields the protein CASSEVTGHGYTF. The full variable domain, its missing parts supplied by reference TRBV9 and TRBJ1-2, is DSGVTQTPKHLITATGQRVTLRCSPRSGDLSVYWYQQSLDQGLQFLIQYYNGEERAKGNILERFSAQQFPDLHSELNLSSLELGDSALYFCASSEVTGHGYTFGSGTRLTVV.

The chain links TRBV18 to TRBJ2-7; D is unclear. The CDR3 sequence is 15 residues long. Trimming shortened V by 0 bases and J by 5 bases, and 14 bases separated the two germline ends. Germline V gene lookup returns CDR1 KGHSH and CDR2 LQKENI. The CDR3 loop reads CASSPPGQVGHEQYF. The CDR3 DNA follows: TGTGCCAGCTCACCACCCGGCCAGGTGGGCCACGAGCAGTACTTC.

The CDR3, as DNA: TGTGCCAGCAGCTTGCGGCCGAACACTGAAGCTTTCTTT. This encodes CASSLRPNTEAFF. This rearrangement joins TRBV11-2 to TRBJ1-1; D ambiguous. Trimming took off 3 bases at V and 1 base at J, with 6 bases between the two ends. Germline V CDR1 and CDR2: SGHAT, FQNNGV. This CDR3 region has 13 residues.

V gene TRBV29-1 combines with J gene TRBJ2-1; D possibly uses TRBD1 or TRBD2 (5 bases each). The length of the CDR3 is 12 residues. Per the germline V gene, CDR1 is SQVTM and CDR2 is ANQGSEA. Trimming stripped 4 bases from V and 10 bases from J, with 14 bases between. The CDR3: CSVGGWGSEQFF. DNA for the CDR3: TGCAGCGTTGGGGGGTGGGGGAGCGAGCAGTTCTTC.

The rearrangement joins TRBV11-3 to TRBJ1-1; D might be TRBD1 (5 bases). The germline V gene has CDR1 SGHNT and CDR2 YENEEA. This CDR3 is 12 amino acids long. V was pared by 3 bases and J by 8 bases, with 10 bases between. The CDR3: CASSLQGGEAFF. The CDR3 coding sequence is TGTGCCAGCAGCTTGCAGGGCGGAGAAGCTTTCTTT.

The chain employs TRBV9 and TRBJ1-6; D gene ambiguous. V lost 5 bases and J lost 7, with 10 bases in between. Germline CDR1 reads SGDLS; CDR2 reads YYNGEE. This CDR3 is built from 13 residues. DNA for the CDR3: TGTGCCAGCAGGGCGGGGATAAATTCACCCCTCCACTTT. This translates into CASRAGINSPLHF.

This clone was recorded a few times. This chain links TRBV27 with TRBJ1-6, with TRBD1 matching 9 bases. J lost 10 bases, V lost 5 bases, and 15 bases had no gene match. The CDR3 runs to 17 residues. CDR1 MNHEY and CDR2 SMNVEV come from the germline V gene (reference sequence). CDR3 in DNA: TGTGCCAGCAGTCCGCCCTGGACAGGGGAGGTTTGGTCACCCCTCCACTTT. This codes for CASSPPWTGEVWSPLHF.

V usage is TRBV19 and J usage is TRBJ2-7; D unclear. V dropped 3 bases and J dropped 6 bases, with 9 bases sitting between them. This CDR3 has 12 amino acids. In germline, CDR1 is LNHDA, CDR2 SQIVND (reference sequence). CDR3 nucleotide sequence: TGTGCCAGTAGTATTCGGAGAGGCGAGCAGTACTTC. This codes for CASSIRRGEQYF.

The chain couples TRBV20-1 to TRBJ1-2, with D tentatively TRBD1 (6 bases). Germline assignment: CDR1 DFQATT and CDR2 SNEGSKA (reference sequence). V was clipped by 5 bases and J by 5 bases, with 9 bases between them. The CDR3 extends over 11 amino acids. CDR3 loop: CSAGQNYGYTF. CDR3 in DNA: TGCAGTGCTGGACAGAATTATGGCTACACCTTC.

The V and J genes are TRBV9 and TRBJ2-5, with unresolved D. The CDR3 length is 14 residues. Trimming cost V 4 bases and J 5 bases, with 15 bases left between them. Looked up from germline, CDR1 is SGDLS and CDR2 is YYNGEE. The CDR3 coding sequence is TGTGCCAGCAGCTCCTCAGGTGGGTTGGAGACCCAGTACTTC. As protein: CASSSSGGLETQYF.

The chain links TRBV5-4 to TRBJ1-5; D gene uncertain. V was cut by 4 bases and J by 1 base, with 6 bases left in between. CDR1 is SGHNT and CDR2 is YYREEE in the germline V gene (reference sequence). The CDR3 has 13 amino acids. Here the CDR3 DNA reads TGTGCCAGCAGCCTTGACAGCAATCAGCCCCAGCATTTT. Translated: CASSLDSNQPQHF.

The chain carries TRBV14 and TRBJ2-4; D may match TRBD1 or TRBD2 (6 bases each). V dropped 9 bases and J dropped 6 bases, with 21 bases sitting between them. The germline V gene encodes CDR1 SGHDN and CDR2 FVKESK. This CDR3 is built from 15 residues. DNA for the CDR3: TGTGCCAGAGAGGGGGGCGGCCTTGCGGGAAACATTCAGTACTTC. This encodes CAREGGGLAGNIQYF.

The chain couples TRBV11-3 to TRBJ2-5; D ambiguous. There are 13 residues in the CDR3. V was trimmed by 6 bases and J by 5 bases, leaving 13 bases between them. The germline CDR1 and CDR2 sequences are SGHNT and YENEEA. CDR3: CASSPGPVETQYF. CDR3 nucleotides: TGTGCCAGCAGTCCCGGCCCTGTGGAGACCCAGTACTTC.

The gene calls are TRBV6-5 and TRBJ1-1; 9 bases fit TRBD1. J gave up 4 bases and V 6 bases, and 6 bases lay outside the gene matches. Germline V lookup: CDR1 MNHEY, CDR2 SVGAGI. This CDR3 is built from 14 residues. The CDR3 DNA reads TGTGCCAGCAGAGAGGGACAGGGTGGCACTGAAGCTTTCTTT. Its protein product is CASREGQGGTEAFF.

J is TRBJ1-5 and V is TRBV19; perhaps TRBD1 as D (5 bases). The length of the CDR3 is 12 residues. The V end was cut by 9 bases, the J end by 4 bases, with 10 bases between. In germline, CDR1 is LNHDA, CDR2 SQIVND (reference sequence). The CDR3 here is CASDSSNQPQHF. The CDR3 nucleotides read TGTGCCAGCGACAGTTCAAATCAGCCCCAGCATTTT.

This rearrangement joins TRBV10-3 to TRBJ1-2, with a weak D call TRBD1 (6 bases). V lost 6 bases and J lost 0, with 14 bases in between. CDR1 and CDR2 (germline): ENHRY, SYGVKD. There are 15 residues in the CDR3. The CDR3 DNA reads TGTGCCATCAGGGGGGCGGCATCCGCTAACTATGGCTACACCTTC. Translating it yields CAIRGAASANYGYTF.

This clone occurred once. The chain carries TRBV28 and TRBJ2-3; TRBD2 aligns across 12 bases. Trimming removed 6 bases from V and 3 bases from J; junction bases left unmatched: 4. Germline CDR1 reads MDHEN; CDR2 reads SYDVKM. The CDR3 is 15 residues long. CDR3 protein: CASSPTSGGTDTQYF. The DNA of the CDR3 is TGTGCCAGCAGCCCGACTAGCGGGGGAACAGATACGCAGTATTTT.

V and J are TRBV14 and TRBJ1-2; D might be TRBD1 (5 bases). Germline-derived CDR1 and CDR2 are SGHDN and FVKESK. The CDR3 spans 13 residues. The germline V and J ends were trimmed by 0 bases and 8 bases, with 10 bases remaining between them. CDR3 coding DNA: TGTGCCAGCAGCCAAGATGTGGGGGTGGGCTACACCTTC. It specifies CASSQDVGVGYTF.

This clone was counted a few times. CDR3 DNA: TGCAGCGCTTGGGACAGGGGTGATGGAAACACCATATATTTT. Translation gives CSAWDRGDGNTIYF. The rearrangement joins TRBV29-1 to TRBJ1-3; TRBD1 matches 10 bases. Trimming cost V 7 bases and J 3 bases; bases outside gene matches: 6. This CDR3 spans 14 amino acids. The germline gives CDR1 SQVTM, CDR2 ANQGSEA.

This rearrangement joins TRBV29-1 to TRBJ2-5; 14 bases map to TRBD2. V lost 1 base and J lost 0; bases outside the gene matches: 4. This CDR3 is 17 amino acids long. CDR1 is SQVTM and CDR2 is ANQGSEA in the germline V gene. The CDR3 is CSVEGTSGGRYQETQYF. The CDR3 nucleotides read TGCAGCGTTGAAGGGACTAGCGGGGGGCGGTACCAAGAGACCCAGTACTTC.

The chain couples TRBV6-1 to TRBJ2-1, with D unresolved. Germline lookup yields CDR1 MNHNS and CDR2 SASEGT. The CDR3 loop spans 11 amino acids. V lost 6 bases to trimming and J lost 4 bases, with 4 bases between them. The CDR3 is CASSAYNEQFF. Here the CDR3 DNA reads TGTGCCAGCAGCGCTTACAATGAGCAGTTCTTC.

The gene calls are TRBV4-3 and TRBJ2-7; 7 bases are a match to TRBD1. J lost 3 bases, V lost 0 bases, and 5 bases had no gene match. CDR1 LGHNA and CDR2 YSLEER come from the germline V gene. The CDR3 is 15 residues long. CDR3 coding DNA: TGCGCCAGCAGCCAAGATCTTTACAGGGGCTACGAGCAGTACTTC. It yields the protein CASSQDLYRGYEQYF.

The J gene is TRBJ2-6, the V gene TRBV23-1; maybe TRBD2 (7 bases). TRBV23-1 is labeled an ORF, and its function is uncertain. The CDR3 extends over 16 amino acids. With 0 bases removed from V and 6 bases from J, the gap between germline ends came to 12 bases. CDR3 sequence (DNA): TGCGCCAGCAGTCAATCGAGGGGGGGCTCGGCCAACGTCCTGACTTTC. Translation gives CASSQSRGGSANVLTF.